These T cell receptor beta chains were read from a single sample in a study of cytomegalovirus exposure and HLA in healthy donors. Assay: immunoSEQ multiplex PCR; the TCRdb copy retains only in-frame clones and omits some. The profile covers about 150,000 clones, with 85% to 90% appearing a single time and about 1.9% taken by the ten largest. Sequenced material: PBMCs. These TCRs come from a human donor in good health. The CDR3 runs from the conserved cysteine through the conserved F or W. Each record gives: J gene, clone size, V gene, D gene, CDR3 protein, CDR3 DNA. D genes are given only for firm matches. Where a row states a size, it is once, few, many or the class of an expanded clone; other rows omit it.

j_call: TRBJ2-4; clone_size: NA; v_call: TRBV18; d_call: TRBD1; cdr3_aa: CASSPGQGAKNIQYF; cdr3_nt: TGTGCCAGCTCACCGGGACAGGGAGCCAAAAACATTCAGTACTTC
j_call: TRBJ2-1; clone_size: NA; v_call: TRBV9; d_call: TRBD2; cdr3_aa: CASSVASGINEQFF; cdr3_nt: TGTGCCAGCAGCGTAGCTAGCGGGATCAATGAGCAGTTCTTC
j_call: TRBJ1-2; clone_size: NA; v_call: TRBV6-5; d_call: TRBD1; cdr3_aa: CASRPGTGNNYGYTF; cdr3_nt: TGTGCCAGCAGACCTGGGACAGGGAATAACTATGGCTACACCTTC
j_call: TRBJ1-5; clone_size: once; v_call: TRBV5-6; d_call: NA; cdr3_aa: CASSLQGIVSNQPQHF; cdr3_nt: TGTGCCAGCAGCTTGCAGGGAATAGTAAGCAATCAGCCCCAGCATTTT
j_call: TRBJ1-6; clone_size: NA; v_call: TRBV15; d_call: TRBD1; cdr3_aa: CATSRDRGNSPLHF; cdr3_nt: TGTGCCACCAGCAGGGACAGGGGAAATTCACCCCTCCACTTT
j_call: TRBJ2-7; clone_size: once; v_call: TRBV27; d_call: NA; cdr3_aa: CASSEGRGYEQYF; cdr3_nt: TGTGCCAGCAGTGAGGGTCGGGGCTACGAGCAGTACTTC
j_call: TRBJ2-7; clone_size: NA; v_call: TRBV5-4; d_call: NA; cdr3_aa: CASSRQGGPYEQYF; cdr3_nt: TGTGCCAGCAGCAGACAGGGAGGTCCATACGAGCAGTACTTC
j_call: TRBJ2-5; clone_size: NA; v_call: TRBV11-2; d_call: TRBD2; cdr3_aa: CASSPISGSGDLWWETQYF; cdr3_nt: TGTGCCAGCAGCCCAATATCTGGGAGCGGGGATCTGTGGTGGGAGACCCAGTACTTC
j_call: TRBJ2-1; clone_size: few; v_call: TRBV6-1; d_call: TRBD2; cdr3_aa: CASLRGRGEQFF; cdr3_nt: TGTGCCAGCCTCCGGGGGAGGGGCGAGCAGTTCTTC
j_call: TRBJ2-2; clone_size: NA; v_call: TRBV6-4; d_call: TRBD1; cdr3_aa: CASSDSTGAGELFF; cdr3_nt: TGTGCCAGCAGTGACTCGACAGGGGCCGGGGAGCTGTTTTTT
j_call: TRBJ2-7; clone_size: NA; v_call: TRBV25-1; d_call: TRBD1; cdr3_aa: CASSGGQAGGGYEQYF; cdr3_nt: TGTGCCAGCAGTGGGGGACAGGCGGGTGGCGGCTACGAGCAGTACTTC
j_call: TRBJ1-5; clone_size: NA; v_call: TRBV9; d_call: NA; cdr3_aa: CASSPTPGNQPQHF; cdr3_nt: TGTGCCAGCAGCCCAACTCCAGGGAATCAGCCCCAGCATTTT
j_call: TRBJ2-1; clone_size: few; v_call: TRBV9; d_call: TRBD2; cdr3_aa: CASSRAGGPHNEQFF; cdr3_nt: TGTGCCAGCAGCCGTGCGGGAGGGCCCCACAATGAGCAGTTCTTC
j_call: TRBJ2-3; clone_size: NA; v_call: TRBV5-5; d_call: NA; cdr3_aa: CASSLFAGTQYF; cdr3_nt: TGTGCCAGCAGCTTGTTTGCCGGTACGCAGTATTTT
j_call: TRBJ1-4; clone_size: NA; v_call: TRBV4-1; d_call: NA; cdr3_aa: CASSQDGTQELFF; cdr3_nt: TGCGCCAGCAGCCAAGATGGTACCCAGGAACTGTTTTTT
j_call: TRBJ1-3; clone_size: once; v_call: TRBV5-1; d_call: NA; cdr3_aa: CASSLGGSSGNTIYF; cdr3_nt: TGCGCCAGCAGCTTGGGGGGCAGCTCTGGAAACACCATATATTTT
j_call: TRBJ1-2; clone_size: NA; v_call: TRBV28; d_call: NA; cdr3_aa: CASSLRAYGYTF; cdr3_nt: TGTGCCAGCAGTTTGAGGGCCTATGGCTACACCTTC
j_call: TRBJ2-7; clone_size: NA; v_call: TRBV5-1; d_call: TRBD1; cdr3_aa: CASSPRTGSYEQYF; cdr3_nt: TGCGCCAGCAGCCCGAGGACAGGGAGCTACGAGCAGTACTTC
j_call: TRBJ2-7; clone_size: NA; v_call: TRBV9; d_call: TRBD2; cdr3_aa: CASSPQTSGNYEQYF; cdr3_nt: TGTGCCAGCAGCCCACAGACTAGCGGAAATTACGAGCAGTACTTC
j_call: TRBJ2-1; clone_size: NA; v_call: TRBV19; d_call: NA; cdr3_aa: CASSIDPGQGRYNEQFF; cdr3_nt: TGTGCCAGTAGTATAGATCCCGGGCAGGGTAGGTACAATGAGCAGTTCTTC
j_call: TRBJ2-5; clone_size: NA; v_call: TRBV5-4; d_call: NA; cdr3_aa: CASSHQTDQETQYF; cdr3_nt: TGTGCCAGCAGCCATCAGACAGACCAAGAGACCCAGTACTTC
j_call: TRBJ1-1; clone_size: NA; v_call: TRBV7-2; d_call: NA; cdr3_aa: CASSLAGRKNTEAFF; cdr3_nt: TGTGCCAGCAGCTTAGCCGGCAGGAAGAACACTGAAGCTTTCTTT
j_call: TRBJ2-3; clone_size: NA; v_call: TRBV4-3; d_call: TRBD2; cdr3_aa: CASSQEGGNTQYF; cdr3_nt: TGCGCCAGCAGCCAAGAGGGGGGGAATACGCAGTATTTT
j_call: TRBJ2-1; clone_size: NA; v_call: TRBV30; d_call: NA; cdr3_aa: CAWSAGEGGHNEQFF; cdr3_nt: TGTGCCTGGAGTGCGGGAGAGGGGGGGCACAATGAGCAGTTCTTC
j_call: TRBJ1-1; clone_size: NA; v_call: TRBV11-2; d_call: TRBD1; cdr3_aa: CASSFRQGMNTEAFF; cdr3_nt: TGTGCCAGCAGCTTCAGACAGGGGATGAACACTGAAGCTTTCTTT
j_call: TRBJ2-1; clone_size: NA; v_call: TRBV19; d_call: TRBD1; cdr3_aa: CASSSLDRGFFSEQFF; cdr3_nt: TGTGCCAGTAGTAGTCTCGACAGGGGTTTTTTCAGTGAGCAGTTCTTC
j_call: TRBJ2-5; clone_size: once; v_call: TRBV5-6; d_call: NA; cdr3_aa: CASSLGAEETQYF; cdr3_nt: TGTGCCAGCAGCTTGGGCGCGGAAGAGACCCAGTACTTC
j_call: TRBJ1-1; clone_size: NA; v_call: TRBV5-1; d_call: NA; cdr3_aa: CASSLDSQNTEAFF; cdr3_nt: TGCGCCAGCAGCTTGGACAGCCAGAACACTGAAGCTTTCTTT
j_call: TRBJ2-6; clone_size: NA; v_call: TRBV25-1; d_call: NA; cdr3_aa: CASSRQILSGANVLTF; cdr3_nt: TGTGCCAGCAGTAGACAGATCCTCTCTGGGGCCAACGTCCTGACTTTC
j_call: TRBJ2-7; clone_size: NA; v_call: TRBV7-8; d_call: TRBD1; cdr3_aa: CASSAGPGQGSYEQYF; cdr3_nt: TGTGCCAGCAGCGCGGGGCCGGGACAGGGCTCCTACGAGCAGTACTTC
j_call: TRBJ2-6; clone_size: NA; v_call: TRBV29-1; d_call: NA; cdr3_aa: CSVEGVQGTGANVLTF; cdr3_nt: TGCAGCGTTGAAGGTGTTCAGGGAACTGGGGCCAACGTCCTGACTTTC
j_call: TRBJ2-7; clone_size: NA; v_call: TRBV29-1; d_call: TRBD1; cdr3_aa: CSVEEGDSGYEQYF; cdr3_nt: TGCAGCGTTGAAGAAGGGGACAGCGGCTACGAGCAGTACTTC
j_call: TRBJ2-5; clone_size: once; v_call: TRBV11-2; d_call: NA; cdr3_aa: CASSLVAVSQETQYF; cdr3_nt: TGTGCCAGCAGCTTAGTGGCGGTAAGCCAAGAGACCCAGTACTTC
j_call: TRBJ2-7; clone_size: NA; v_call: TRBV29-1; d_call: NA; cdr3_aa: CSVRGAEQYF; cdr3_nt: TGCAGCGTCCGGGGGGCCGAGCAGTACTTC
j_call: TRBJ1-2; clone_size: NA; v_call: TRBV6-5; d_call: NA; cdr3_aa: CASSYISGGQIYGYTF; cdr3_nt: TGTGCCAGCAGTTATATATCGGGTGGACAGATCTATGGCTACACCTTC
j_call: TRBJ2-1; clone_size: NA; v_call: TRBV25-1; d_call: TRBD2; cdr3_aa: CASSEYERGASRHNEQFF; cdr3_nt: TGTGCCAGCAGTGAATATGAGCGGGGGGCTTCCCGTCACAATGAGCAGTTCTTC
j_call: TRBJ2-3; clone_size: once; v_call: TRBV7-3; d_call: TRBD2; cdr3_aa: CASSSAGGPWDTQYF; cdr3_nt: TGTGCCAGCAGCTCAGCGGGAGGGCCGTGGGATACGCAGTATTTT
j_call: TRBJ2-1; clone_size: NA; v_call: TRBV29-1; d_call: NA; cdr3_aa: CSVRQSSYNEQFF; cdr3_nt: TGCAGCGTGCGACAGAGCTCCTACAATGAGCAGTTCTTC
j_call: TRBJ2-1; clone_size: NA; v_call: TRBV19; d_call: TRBD2; cdr3_aa: CASSREGLVSYNEQFF; cdr3_nt: TGTGCCAGTTCCCGGGAGGGTCTAGTTTCCTACAATGAGCAGTTCTTC
j_call: TRBJ2-1; clone_size: medium-sized; v_call: TRBV28; d_call: TRBD2; cdr3_aa: CASTPGGPSEQFF; cdr3_nt: TGTGCCAGCACCCCGGGAGGGCCTAGTGAGCAGTTCTTC
j_call: TRBJ2-7; clone_size: NA; v_call: TRBV11-2; d_call: TRBD1; cdr3_aa: CASSLVLGQGYEQYF; cdr3_nt: TGTGCCAGCAGCTTGGTCCTGGGACAGGGGTACGAGCAGTACTTC
j_call: TRBJ1-5; clone_size: few; v_call: TRBV10-1; d_call: TRBD1; cdr3_aa: CATRQGSRRPQHF; cdr3_nt: TGCGCCACCAGACAGGGGTCTAGACGGCCCCAGCATTTT
j_call: TRBJ2-7; clone_size: NA; v_call: TRBV9; d_call: NA; cdr3_aa: CASSPRTGIYEQYF; cdr3_nt: TGTGCCAGCAGCCCTCGGACTGGAATCTACGAGCAGTACTTC
j_call: TRBJ1-4; clone_size: once; v_call: TRBV27; d_call: NA; cdr3_aa: CASSREGNSPGDEKLFF; cdr3_nt: TGTGCCAGCAGCAGGGAGGGGAACAGTCCGGGGGATGAAAAACTGTTTTTT
j_call: TRBJ2-7; clone_size: NA; v_call: TRBV7-8; d_call: TRBD1; cdr3_aa: CASSFRRQGYEQYF; cdr3_nt: TGTGCCAGCAGCTTCCGTCGACAGGGCTACGAGCAGTACTTC
j_call: TRBJ2-7; clone_size: NA; v_call: TRBV19; d_call: TRBD1; cdr3_aa: CASSIQGQAYEQYF; cdr3_nt: TGTGCCAGTAGTATTCAGGGACAGGCCTACGAGCAGTACTTC
j_call: TRBJ2-7; clone_size: NA; v_call: TRBV12-5; d_call: TRBD2; cdr3_aa: CASGPGLAGGSYEQYF; cdr3_nt: TGTGCTAGTGGTCCCGGACTAGCGGGGGGCTCCTACGAGCAGTACTTC
j_call: TRBJ1-4; clone_size: NA; v_call: TRBV25-1; d_call: NA; cdr3_aa: CASSEGGPGLEKLFF; cdr3_nt: TGTGCCAGCAGTGAAGGAGGGCCAGGGCTCGAAAAACTGTTTTTT
j_call: TRBJ2-3; clone_size: NA; v_call: TRBV2; d_call: TRBD2; cdr3_aa: CASAFMTSGRTDTQYF; cdr3_nt: TGTGCCAGCGCCTTCATGACTAGCGGGAGGACAGATACGCAGTATTTT
j_call: TRBJ2-7; clone_size: NA; v_call: TRBV7-2; d_call: NA; cdr3_aa: CASSPWTAYEQYF; cdr3_nt: TGTGCCAGCAGCCCTTGGACAGCCTACGAGCAGTACTTC